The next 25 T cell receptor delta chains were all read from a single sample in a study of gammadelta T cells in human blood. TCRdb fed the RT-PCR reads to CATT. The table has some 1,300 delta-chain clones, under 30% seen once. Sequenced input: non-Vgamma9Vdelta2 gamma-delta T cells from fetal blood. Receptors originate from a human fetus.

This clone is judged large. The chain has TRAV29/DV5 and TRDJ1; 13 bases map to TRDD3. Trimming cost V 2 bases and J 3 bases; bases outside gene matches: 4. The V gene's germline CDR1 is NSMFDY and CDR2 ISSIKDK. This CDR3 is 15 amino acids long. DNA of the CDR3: TGTGCAGCAAGTACTGGGGGATACGCGGCCGATAAACTCATCTTT. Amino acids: CAASTGGYAADKLIF.

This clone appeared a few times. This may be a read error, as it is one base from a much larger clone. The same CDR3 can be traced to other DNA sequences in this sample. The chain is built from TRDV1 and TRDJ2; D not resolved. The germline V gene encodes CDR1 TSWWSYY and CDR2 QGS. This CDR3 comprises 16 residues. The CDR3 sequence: CALGELSTILAAQLFF. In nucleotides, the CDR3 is TGTGCTCTTGGAGAACTTTCAACAATTCTGGCAGCACAACTCTTCTTT.

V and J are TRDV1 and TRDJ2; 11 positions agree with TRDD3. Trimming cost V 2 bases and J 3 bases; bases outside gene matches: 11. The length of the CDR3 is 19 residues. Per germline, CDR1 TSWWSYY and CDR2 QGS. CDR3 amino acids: CALGEYPYWGIILTAQLFF. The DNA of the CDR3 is TGTGCTCTTGGGGAATACCCCTACTGGGGGATAATTCTGACAGCACAACTCTTCTTT.

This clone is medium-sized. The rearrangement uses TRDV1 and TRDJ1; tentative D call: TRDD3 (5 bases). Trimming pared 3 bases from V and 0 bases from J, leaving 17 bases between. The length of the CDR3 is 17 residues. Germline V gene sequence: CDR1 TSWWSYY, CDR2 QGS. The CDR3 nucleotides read TGTGCTCTTGGGGAGTCCCCGGGGGTATCGTACACCGATAAACTCATCTTT. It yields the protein CALGESPGVSYTDKLIF.

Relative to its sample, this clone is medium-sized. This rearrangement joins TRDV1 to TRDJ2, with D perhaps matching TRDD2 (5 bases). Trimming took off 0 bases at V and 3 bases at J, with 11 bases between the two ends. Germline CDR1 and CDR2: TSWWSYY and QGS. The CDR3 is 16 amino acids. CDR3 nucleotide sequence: TGTGCTCTTGGGGAACTTTCCTTGACGATGACAGCACAACTCTTCTTT. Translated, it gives CALGELSLTMTAQLFF.

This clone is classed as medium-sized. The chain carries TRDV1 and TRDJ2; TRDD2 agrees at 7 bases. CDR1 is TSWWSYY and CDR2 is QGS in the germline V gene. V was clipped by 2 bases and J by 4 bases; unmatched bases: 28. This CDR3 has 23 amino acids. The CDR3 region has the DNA TGTGCTCTTGGGGAAGCCCCTTTTTCCTACGGAACGTGGGGACTCCGATGGACAGCACAACTCTTCTTT. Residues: CALGEAPFSYGTWGLRWTAQLFF.

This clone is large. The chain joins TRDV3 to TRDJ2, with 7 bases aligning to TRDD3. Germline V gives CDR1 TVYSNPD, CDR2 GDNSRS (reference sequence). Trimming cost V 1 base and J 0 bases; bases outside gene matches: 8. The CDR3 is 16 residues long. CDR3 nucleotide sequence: TGTGCCTTTAAGGCTGGGGGGACCGCTTTGACAGCACAACTCTTCTTT. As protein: CAFKAGGTALTAQLFF.

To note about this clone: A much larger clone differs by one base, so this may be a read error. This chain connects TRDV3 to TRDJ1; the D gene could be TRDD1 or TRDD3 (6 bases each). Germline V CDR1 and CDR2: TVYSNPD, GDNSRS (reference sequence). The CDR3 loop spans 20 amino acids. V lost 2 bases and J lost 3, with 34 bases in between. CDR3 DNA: TGTGCCTTTGGAACTATGGGGGGCCTCAGGAGGTTAAATAGCGCCGATAAACTCATCTTT. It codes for CAFGTMGGLRRLNSADKLIF.

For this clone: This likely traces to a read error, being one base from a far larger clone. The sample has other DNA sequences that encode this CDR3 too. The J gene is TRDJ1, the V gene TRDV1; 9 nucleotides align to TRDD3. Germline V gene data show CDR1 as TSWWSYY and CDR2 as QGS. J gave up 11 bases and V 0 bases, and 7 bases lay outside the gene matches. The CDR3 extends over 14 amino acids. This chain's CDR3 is CALGELKLGDSLIF. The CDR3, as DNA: TGTGCTCTTGGGGAACTAAAATTGGGGGATAGTCTCATCTTT.

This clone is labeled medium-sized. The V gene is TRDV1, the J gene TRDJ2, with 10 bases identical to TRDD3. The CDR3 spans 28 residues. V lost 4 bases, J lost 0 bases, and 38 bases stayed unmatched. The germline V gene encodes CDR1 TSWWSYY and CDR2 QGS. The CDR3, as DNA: TGTGCTCTTGGGGGCCTCCCCGGGCATTTCTCATTGCCTTCCCTAGACTGGGGGATGTGGACTTTGACAGCACAACTCTTCTTT. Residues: CALGGLPGHFSLPSLDWGMWTLTAQLFF.

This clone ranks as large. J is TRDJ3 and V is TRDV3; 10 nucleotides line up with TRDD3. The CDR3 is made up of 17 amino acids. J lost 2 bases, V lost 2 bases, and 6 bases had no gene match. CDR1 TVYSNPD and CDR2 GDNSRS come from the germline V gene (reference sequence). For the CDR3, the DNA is TGTGCCTTTGTACTGGGGGATGTACCCTGGGACACCCGACAGATGTTTTTC. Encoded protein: CAFVLGDVPWDTRQMFF.

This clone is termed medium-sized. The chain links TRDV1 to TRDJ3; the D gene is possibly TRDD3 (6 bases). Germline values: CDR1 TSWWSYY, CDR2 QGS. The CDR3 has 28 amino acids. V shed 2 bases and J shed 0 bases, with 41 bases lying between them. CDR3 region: CALGEKPKAFGFGWGSSISSWDTRQMFF. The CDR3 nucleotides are TGTGCTCTTGGGGAAAAACCGAAGGCCTTCGGTTTCGGATGGGGGTCCTCCATTAGCTCCTGGGACACCCGACAGATGTTTTTC.

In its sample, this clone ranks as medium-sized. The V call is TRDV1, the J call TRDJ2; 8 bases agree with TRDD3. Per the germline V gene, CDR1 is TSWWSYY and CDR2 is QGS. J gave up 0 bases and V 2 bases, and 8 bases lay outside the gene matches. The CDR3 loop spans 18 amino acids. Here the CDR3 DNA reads TGTGCTCTTGGGGAATTCCTGGGGATACCAGCTTTGACAGCACAACTCTTCTTT. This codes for CALGEFLGIPALTAQLFF.

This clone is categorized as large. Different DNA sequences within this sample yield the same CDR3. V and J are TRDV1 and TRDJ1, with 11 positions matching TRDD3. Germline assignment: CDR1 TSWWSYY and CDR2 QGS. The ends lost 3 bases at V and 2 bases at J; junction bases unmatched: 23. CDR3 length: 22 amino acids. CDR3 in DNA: TGTGCTCTTGGGGAGTCTTCCTTCCCTTACGGTGGGGGATACGCGGGGACCGATAAACTCATCTTT. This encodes CALGESSFPYGGGYAGTDKLIF.

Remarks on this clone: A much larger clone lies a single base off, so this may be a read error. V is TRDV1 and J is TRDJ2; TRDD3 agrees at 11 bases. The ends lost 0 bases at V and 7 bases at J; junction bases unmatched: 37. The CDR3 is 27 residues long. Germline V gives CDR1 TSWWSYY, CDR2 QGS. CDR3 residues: CALGELAYRGFDGGYAYAVVPRAQLFF. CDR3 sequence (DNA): TGTGCTCTTGGGGAACTCGCCTATCGGGGTTTTGATGGGGGATACGCGTATGCGGTGGTACCAAGAGCACAACTCTTCTTT.

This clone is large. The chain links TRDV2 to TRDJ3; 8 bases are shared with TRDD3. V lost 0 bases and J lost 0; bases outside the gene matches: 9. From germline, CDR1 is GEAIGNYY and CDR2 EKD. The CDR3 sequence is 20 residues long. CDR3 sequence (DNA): TGTGCCTGTGACACCGGACTGGGGGCCCTAAGCTCCTGGGACACCCGACAGATGTTTTTC. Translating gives CACDTGLGALSSWDTRQMFF.

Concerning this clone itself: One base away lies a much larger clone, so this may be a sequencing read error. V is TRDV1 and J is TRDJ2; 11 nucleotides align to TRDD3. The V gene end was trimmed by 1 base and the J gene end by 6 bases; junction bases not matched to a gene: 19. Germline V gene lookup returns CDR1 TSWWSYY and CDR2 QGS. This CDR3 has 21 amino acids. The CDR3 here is CALGERASPNWGIMGAAQLFF. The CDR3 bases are TGTGCTCTTGGGGAACGGGCTTCCCCCAACTGGGGGATAATGGGAGCAGCACAACTCTTCTTT.

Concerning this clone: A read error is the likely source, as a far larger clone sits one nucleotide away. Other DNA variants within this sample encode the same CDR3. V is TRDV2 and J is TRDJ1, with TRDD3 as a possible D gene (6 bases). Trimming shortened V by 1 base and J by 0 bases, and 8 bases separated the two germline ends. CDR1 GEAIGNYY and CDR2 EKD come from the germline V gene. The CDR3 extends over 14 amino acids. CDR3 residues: CACDTGGYTDKLIF. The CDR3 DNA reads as TGTGCCTGTGACACTGGGGGTTACACCGATAAACTCATCTTT.

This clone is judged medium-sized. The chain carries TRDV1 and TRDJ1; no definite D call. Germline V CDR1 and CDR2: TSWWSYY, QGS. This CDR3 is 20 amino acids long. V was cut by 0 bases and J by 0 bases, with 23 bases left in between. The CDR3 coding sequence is TGTGCTCTTGGGGAACTAGTGCCCTCGAGGGCTTTCGGAAACACCGATAAACTCATCTTT. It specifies CALGELVPSRAFGNTDKLIF.

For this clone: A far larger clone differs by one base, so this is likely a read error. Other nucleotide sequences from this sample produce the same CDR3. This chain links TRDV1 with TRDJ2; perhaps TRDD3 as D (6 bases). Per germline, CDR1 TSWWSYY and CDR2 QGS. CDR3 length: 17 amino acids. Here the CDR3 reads CALGERGWGSLTAQLFF. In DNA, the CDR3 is TGTGCTCTGGGGGAAAGGGGGTGGGGCTCTTTGACAGCACAACTCTTCTTT.

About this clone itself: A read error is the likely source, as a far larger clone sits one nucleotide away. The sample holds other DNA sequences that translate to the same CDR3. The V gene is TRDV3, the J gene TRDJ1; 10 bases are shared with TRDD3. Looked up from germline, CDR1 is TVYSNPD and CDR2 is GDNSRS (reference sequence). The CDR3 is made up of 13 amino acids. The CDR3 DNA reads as TGCGCCTTTACTGGGGGATACACCGATAAACTCATCTTT. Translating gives CAFTGGYTDKLIF.

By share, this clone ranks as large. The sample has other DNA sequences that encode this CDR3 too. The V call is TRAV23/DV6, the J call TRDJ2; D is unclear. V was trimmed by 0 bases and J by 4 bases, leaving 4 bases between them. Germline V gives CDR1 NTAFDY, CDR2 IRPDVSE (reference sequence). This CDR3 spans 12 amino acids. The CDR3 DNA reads TGTGCAGCAAGCAAGGGGACAGCACAACTCTTCTTT. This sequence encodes CAASKGTAQLFF. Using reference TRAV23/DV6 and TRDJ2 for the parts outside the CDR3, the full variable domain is QQQVKQSPQSLIVQKGGISIINCAYENTAFDYFPWYQQFPGKGPALLIAIRPDVSEKKEGRFTISFNKSAKQFSLHIMDSQPGDSATYFCAASKGTAQLFFGKGTQLIVEP.

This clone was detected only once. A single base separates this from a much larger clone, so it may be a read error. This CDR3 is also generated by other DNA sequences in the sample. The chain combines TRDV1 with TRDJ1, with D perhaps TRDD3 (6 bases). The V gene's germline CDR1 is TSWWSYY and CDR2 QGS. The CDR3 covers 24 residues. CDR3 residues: CALGELRAILGDWAIPRVTDKLIF. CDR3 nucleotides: TGTGCTCTTGGGGAACTGAGGGCGATCCTCGGGGACTGGGCGATACCAAGGGTAACCGATAAACTCATTTTT.

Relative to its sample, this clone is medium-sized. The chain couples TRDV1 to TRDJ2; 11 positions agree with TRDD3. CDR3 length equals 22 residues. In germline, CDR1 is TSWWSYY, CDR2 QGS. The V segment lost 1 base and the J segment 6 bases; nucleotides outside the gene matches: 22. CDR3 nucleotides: TGTGCTCTTGGGGAACCCACATTCCGCACCCGCCTGGGGGATACAAGGCCAGCACAACTCTTCTTT. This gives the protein CALGEPTFRTRLGDTRPAQLFF.

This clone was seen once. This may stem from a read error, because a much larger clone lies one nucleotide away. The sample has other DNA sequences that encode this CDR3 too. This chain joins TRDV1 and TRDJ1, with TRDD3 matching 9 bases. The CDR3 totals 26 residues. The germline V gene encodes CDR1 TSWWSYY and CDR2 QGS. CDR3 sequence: CALGEQIFPSGRGIPYRPPYTDKLIF. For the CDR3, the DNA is TGCGCTCTTGGGGAACAAATCTTCCCCTCGGGAAGGGGGATACCCTATAGACCACCGTACACCGATAAACTCATCTTT.